The 16 T cell receptor beta chains below were found in one sample sequenced in a study of cytomegalovirus exposure and HLA in healthy donors. PCR used 60 Vbeta primers and 13 Jbeta primers. Libraries were prepared by immunoSEQ multiplex PCR; TCRdb keeps only in-frame clonotypes and omits some of them. This repertoire shows roughly 100,000 clones, about 70% found once; its top ten account for 0.6% to 1%. Sequenced sample: PBMCs. The source is a boy aged 5-17 years in good health and CMV-seronegative.

There are a few counts of this clone. The rearrangement links TRBV7-9 to TRBJ2-1, with D possibly being TRBD1 (6 bases). The CDR3 runs 15 residues. Trimming removed 4 bases from V and 4 bases from J, with 14 bases in between. Germline V gene sequence: CDR1 SEHNR, CDR2 FQNEAQ (reference sequence). Here the CDR3 reads CASSSSADSYNEQFF. The CDR3 region has the DNA TGTGCCAGCAGCTCCTCGGCGGACAGTTACAATGAGCAGTTCTTC.

The chain links TRBV2 to TRBJ1-5; no clear D. Between the trimmed V and J ends, which lost 4 bases and 2 bases, there was a span of 9 bases. Per the germline V gene, CDR1 is SNHLY and CDR2 is FYNNEI. CDR3 size: 14 residues. This CDR3 is CASSVQAGNQPQHF. CDR3 coding DNA: TGTGCCAGCAGTGTTCAGGCAGGCAATCAGCCCCAGCATTTT.

As concerns this clone: This specimen includes other DNA sequences encoding the same CDR3. V is TRBV29-1 and J is TRBJ2-3; 7 bases are shared with TRBD1. Germline V gene data show CDR1 as SQVTM and CDR2 as ANQGSEA. This CDR3 has 13 amino acids. The ends lost 8 bases at V and 2 bases at J; junction bases unmatched: 7. The CDR3 sequence is CSLWGQHTDTQYF. CDR3 in DNA: TGCAGCCTCTGGGGACAGCACACAGATACGCAGTATTTT.

The V gene is TRBV23-1, the J gene TRBJ2-7; 10 nucleotides align to TRBD1. TRBV23-1 is labeled an ORF, and its function is uncertain. V shed 6 bases, J shed 3 bases, and the junction held 17 bases outside the gene matches. The CDR3 loop spans 18 amino acids. The DNA of the CDR3 is TGCGCCAGCAGCCGTGCGGGACAGGGGACGTGTAGGTTCTACGAGCAGTACTTC. Translating gives CASSRAGQGTCRFYEQYF.

The rearrangement uses TRBV28 and TRBJ1-5, with TRBD1 matching over 10 bases. The CDR3 spans 14 residues. Germline V gene lookup returns CDR1 MDHEN and CDR2 SYDVKM. The trim removed 3 bases at V and 9 bases at J, leaving 5 bases unmatched. The CDR3 loop is CASSLGTGVRPQHF. The CDR3 nucleotides are TGTGCCAGCAGTTTGGGGACAGGGGTACGGCCCCAGCATTTT.

The chain employs TRBV6-1 and TRBJ2-2; weak D call: TRBD1 (6 bases). The CDR3 is made up of 14 amino acids. Trimming left V 6 bases short and J 1 base short, with 9 bases between. Germline CDR1 MNHNS, CDR2 SASEGT. The CDR3 DNA sequence: TGTGCCAGCAGGGACAGAGGGAACACCGGGGAGCTGTTTTTT. Protein: CASRDRGNTGELFF.

V is TRBV9 and J is TRBJ1-1; D is undetermined. Germline-derived CDR1 and CDR2 are SGDLS and YYNGEE. The V and J ends lost 4 bases and 4 bases respectively, with 11 bases between them. The CDR3 length is 13 residues. The CDR3 spells CASSPRGVTEAFF. The CDR3 coding sequence is TGTGCCAGCAGCCCCCGCGGGGTCACTGAAGCTTTCTTT. Looking up the rest from reference TRBV9 and TRBJ1-1 gives the full variable domain: DSGVTQTPKHLITATGQRVTLRCSPRSGDLSVYWYQQSLDQGLQFLIQYYNGEERAKGNILERFSAQQFPDLHSELNLSSLELGDSALYFCASSPRGVTEAFFGQGTRLTVV.

This chain joins TRBV30 and TRBJ2-3; 10 bases map to TRBD2. Trimming at V came to 2 bases and at J to 4 bases, leaving 9 bases not matched to a gene. Germline CDR1 GTSNPN, CDR2 SVGIG (reference sequence). The CDR3 is 16 amino acids. The CDR3 DNA reads TGTGCCTGGAGTAGCGGGGGGGCGTTTACGTCAGATACGCAGTATTTT. Translated: CAWSSGGAFTSDTQYF.

This clone was counted a few times. This chain links TRBV7-3 with TRBJ2-7; TRBD1 is a possible D gene (5 bases). The CDR3 has 13 residues. Germline V gene sequence: CDR1 SGHTA, CDR2 FQGTGA. Between the trimmed V and J ends, which lost 0 bases and 3 bases, there was a span of 6 bases. The CDR3 sequence is CASSLTGVYEQYF. CDR3 bases: TGTGCCAGCAGCTTAACAGGGGTCTACGAGCAGTACTTC.

J is TRBJ1-1 and V is TRBV10-3; no clear D. V was cut by 2 bases and J by 1 base, with 8 bases left in between. This CDR3 is built from 14 residues. Germline CDR1 and CDR2: ENHRY and SYGVKD. The CDR3 protein is CAISETLKNTEAFF. Written as DNA, the CDR3 is TGTGCCATCAGTGAGACACTAAAGAACACTGAAGCTTTCTTT.

V usage is TRBV5-1 and J usage is TRBJ2-3, with D perhaps matching TRBD1 (6 bases). Germline V gene sequence: CDR1 SGHRS, CDR2 YFSETQ. CDR3 length: 14 amino acids. The V end was cut by 4 bases, the J end by 1 base, with 10 bases between. CDR3 nucleotides: TGCGCCAGCAGCGTACAGGGAGGCACAGATACGCAGTATTTT. Its protein is CASSVQGGTDTQYF.

The chain joins TRBV11-2 to TRBJ1-3; 9 bases match TRBD1. The CDR3 sequence is 15 residues long. V trimming: 3 bases; J trimming: 4 bases; junction bases outside the gene matches: 4. CDR1 and CDR2 from the germline V gene are SGHAT and FQNNGV. The CDR3 region is CASSLGQGEGNTIYF. The CDR3 nucleotides read TGTGCCAGCAGCTTGGGACAGGGAGAAGGAAACACCATATATTTT. The whole variable domain, filled in from reference TRBV11-2 and TRBJ1-3, reads EAGVAQSPRYKIIEKRQSVAFWCNPISGHATLYWYQQILGQGPKLLIQFQNNGVVDDSQLPKDRFSAERLKGVDSTLKIQPAKLEDSAVYLCASSLGQGEGNTIYFGEGSWLTVV.

J is TRBJ1-1 and V is TRBV7-9, with D maybe TRBD1 (5 bases). The CDR3 has 13 amino acids. CDR1 is SEHNR, CDR2 FQNEAQ, per germline (reference sequence). V was cut by 3 bases and J by 5 bases, with 10 bases left in between. CDR3 region: CASSFRVGTEAFF. Here the CDR3 DNA reads TGTGCCAGCAGCTTCAGGGTCGGAACTGAAGCTTTCTTT.

The chain joins TRBV6-5 to TRBJ1-1; D gene uncertain. Trimming stripped 1 base from V and 1 base from J, with 4 bases between. This CDR3 region has 13 residues. The germline gives CDR1 MNHEY, CDR2 SVGAGI. The CDR3 DNA sequence: TGTGCCAGCAGTTACTGGCAGAACACTGAAGCTTTCTTT. This sequence encodes CASSYWQNTEAFF.

The chain couples TRBV19 to TRBJ1-5, with unresolved D. V gave up 2 bases and J gave up 7 bases, with 6 bases separating them. The CDR3 contains 12 residues. Germline values: CDR1 LNHDA, CDR2 SQIVND (reference sequence). The CDR3 loop is CASSIWEQPQHF. CDR3 nucleotide sequence: TGTGCCAGTAGTATATGGGAGCAGCCCCAGCATTTT. Full variable domain (rest looked up from reference TRBV19 and TRBJ1-5): DGGITQSPKYLFRKEGQNVTLSCEQNLNHDAMYWYRQDPGQGLRLIYYSQIVNDFQKGDIAEGYSVSREKKESFPLTVTSAQKNPTAFYLCASSIWEQPQHFGDGTRLSIL.

This CDR3 reads CAIRGQGGEQYF. The CDR3 region has the DNA TGTGCCATCAGAGGACAGGGGGGCGAGCAGTACTTC. V is TRBV10-3 and J is TRBJ2-7; 10 nucleotides agree with TRBD1. CDR3 length: 12 amino acids. Trimming removed 6 bases from V and 6 bases from J; junction bases left unmatched: 2. Germline V CDR1 and CDR2: ENHRY, SYGVKD.